This TCR beta chain was sequenced during a study of shared clonotypes between healthy human individuals. Study at large: Donors, aged 18 to 49, were two women and a few men.

General study findings and limits: Apart from blood, nothing was sampled; tissue repertoires likely differ. A few donors had 4% to 6.5% of their naive CD4 clonotypes in common.

Comment on this clone: Its specificity is not known.

As handled by the study authors: For the immunoSEQ data, sequences were junction-only without quality scores, so filtering differed. Sequenced by immunoSEQ multiplex PCR; TCRdb stores in-frame clones only, minus some. For V, J and clone size, that table is used; D and trimming come from the DNA. The repertoire holds 740,000 or so clones, with about 80% as singletons. This CDR3 spans 16 amino acids. V usage is TRBV21-1 and J usage is TRBJ2-5; TRBD1 was called by the table and not checked on the DNA. TRBV21-1 is a pseudogene segment. The sequence was collected from a woman aged 30 to 39 in good health. The sequenced sample consisted of memory CD4+ T cells sorted from blood. Subset given: CD45RA-negative fraction. The CDR3 region is CASSNRDRGDGETQYF. CDR3 coding DNA: TGTGCCAGCAGCAACCGGGACAGGGGCGACGGAGAGACCCAGTACTTC.